Listed here are 21 T cell receptor beta chains from one sample, sequenced in a study of blood T cell repertoires in COVID-19. Clones were sequenced by immunoSEQ multiplex PCR, and TCRdb holds only the in-frame ones, with some missing. The sample includes 70,000 to 95,000 clones, approximately 80% of them seen just once. The sequenced sample was peripheral blood. Receptors originate from a human donor in a cohort sampled during active COVID-19.

The CDR3 protein is CASSGSGGALNEQYF. DNA for the CDR3: TGTGCCAGCAGCGGGAGCGGGGGGGCCTTGAACGAGCAGTACTTC. J is TRBJ2-7 and V is TRBV9; 10 nucleotides align to TRBD2. Unmatched junction bases numbered 8, after V lost 3 bases and J lost 5 bases. CDR1 and CDR2 from the germline V gene are SGDLS and YYNGEE. The CDR3 is 15 amino acids.

This chain connects TRBV19 to TRBJ2-3, with 14 bases matching TRBD2. This CDR3 is built from 18 residues. Germline V gene sequence: CDR1 LNHDA, CDR2 SQIVND (reference sequence). With V trimmed by 3 bases and J by 5 bases, 10 bases remained unmatched. The CDR3, as DNA: TGTGCCAGTAGTATTACTCCTCCCGGGACTAGCGGGGGAGATACGCAGTATTTT. It encodes CASSITPPGTSGGDTQYF.

The CDR3, as DNA: TGTGCCAGCAGCGTAGGTAGCAATCTCCGTTCCTACGAGCAGTACTTC. This translates into CASSVGSNLRSYEQYF. V gene TRBV9 combines with J gene TRBJ2-7, with unresolved D. The CDR3 is 16 residues long. Germline CDR1 is SGDLS and CDR2 is YYNGEE. V gave up 0 bases and J gave up 1 base, with 14 bases separating them.

The gene calls are TRBV4-1 and TRBJ1-2, with D possibly TRBD1 on 6 matching bases. The CDR3 is made up of 15 amino acids. The ends were cut back, 2 bases at V and 4 bases at J, with 14 bases in the middle. Germline V CDR1 and CDR2: MGHRA, YSYEKL. CDR3 nucleotides: TGCGCCAGCAGCCAACCAAGGGGGATCGGCTATGGCTACACCTTC. Protein product: CASSQPRGIGYGYTF.

The J gene is TRBJ2-5, the V gene TRBV3-1 (or the pseudogene TRBV3-2); 10 bases fit TRBD2. V gave up 4 bases and J gave up 5 bases; unmatched junction bases: 10. This CDR3 region has 16 residues. The germline V gene has CDR1 LGHDT and CDR2 YNNKEL (reference sequence). DNA of the CDR3: TGTGCCAGCAGCCTAGCGGGGGGCACCTACGGGGAGACCCAGTACTTC. It translates to CASSLAGGTYGETQYF.

This clone has a single count. The chain couples TRBV7-8 to TRBJ2-7; 9 positions agree with TRBD1. CDR3 length: 14 amino acids. CDR1 is SGHVS and CDR2 is FQNEAQ in the germline V gene. V shed 5 bases and J 2 bases; nucleotides not matched to a gene: 4. This CDR3 is CASSPRDRAYEQYF. The CDR3 region has the DNA TGTGCCAGCAGCCCAAGGGACAGGGCCTACGAGCAGTACTTC.

The CDR3 reads CASSEALRGRQPQHF. CDR3 sequence (DNA): TGTGCCAGCAGTGAAGCGCTTCGAGGGCGGCAGCCCCAGCATTTT. The gene calls are TRBV2 and TRBJ1-5; D unresolved. V was trimmed by 0 bases and J by 7 bases, leaving 13 bases between them. There are 15 residues in the CDR3. The V gene's germline CDR1 is SNHLY and CDR2 FYNNEI.

Here the CDR3 DNA reads TGCGCCAGCAGCGACATGGGCCCCTACAATGAGCAGTTCTTC. Translated, it gives CASSDMGPYNEQFF. The chain combines TRBV5-1 with TRBJ2-1, with no clear D. Germline-derived CDR1 and CDR2 are SGHRS and YFSETQ. The CDR3 loop spans 14 amino acids. Trimming took 4 bases from V and 2 from J, leaving 10 bases between them.

This clone was detected a few times. The chain links TRBV18 to TRBJ1-4; no definite D call. V was trimmed by 0 bases and J by 0 bases, leaving 5 bases between them. This CDR3 comprises 15 residues. Germline V lookup: CDR1 KGHSH, CDR2 LQKENI. The CDR3 region has the DNA TGTGCCAGCTCACCACCGTCCTCAACTAATGAAAAACTGTTTTTT. This translates into CASSPPSSTNEKLFF.

The V gene is TRBV25-1, the J gene TRBJ1-4; 8 bases match TRBD1. This CDR3 is built from 16 residues. The V gene end was trimmed by 3 bases and the J gene end by 3 bases; junction bases not matched to a gene: 6. The germline V gene encodes CDR1 MGHDK and CDR2 SYGVNS. The CDR3 protein is CASSDWQGASNEKLFF. Written as DNA, the CDR3 is TGTGCCAGCAGTGATTGGCAGGGGGCCTCTAATGAAAAACTGTTTTTT.

The chain recombines TRBV6-2 or TRBV6-3 with TRBJ2-3; weak D call: TRBD2 (6 bases). This CDR3 spans 16 amino acids. Germline V gene lookup returns CDR1 MNHEY and CDR2 SVGEGT. V was clipped by 2 bases and J by 5 bases, with 17 bases between them. CDR3 sequence reads: CASSYGAGPSRDTQYF. CDR3 nucleotide sequence: TGTGCCAGCAGTTACGGAGCGGGCCCCTCGCGAGATACGCAGTATTTT.

This clone was observed a handful of times. This sequence joins TRBV7-6 and TRBJ2-3; tentatively, D is TRBD2 (6 bases). In germline, CDR1 is SGHVS, CDR2 FNYEAQ. Deletions cut 8 bases from V and 2 bases from J, with 14 bases between. CDR3 size: 14 residues. The CDR3 reads CASGEDYLTDTQYF. The CDR3 nucleotides are TGTGCCAGCGGGGAGGACTACCTCACAGATACGCAGTATTTT.

The chain joins TRBV7-2 to TRBJ2-3, with 14 bases fitting TRBD2. CDR3 length: 16 amino acids. Germline V gene sequence: CDR1 SGHTA, CDR2 FQGNSA. After removal of 5 bases from V and 4 bases from J, the junction contained 5 bases not matched to a gene. The CDR3 spells CASSPLTSGGADTQYF. Written as DNA, the CDR3 is TGTGCCAGCAGCCCCCTGACTAGCGGGGGGGCAGATACGCAGTATTTT.

This chain joins TRBV29-1 and TRBJ1-2; D is undetermined. This CDR3 contains 14 residues. The germline V and J ends were trimmed by 5 bases and 5 bases, with 18 bases remaining between them. Germline V gene lookup returns CDR1 SQVTM and CDR2 ANQGSEA. CDR3 bases: TGCAGCGTTCAACCCGCGACAAGGATATATGGCTACACCTTC. Encoded protein: CSVQPATRIYGYTF.

The rearrangement links TRBV15 to TRBJ1-1; D gene ambiguous. The CDR3 is 13 residues long. The V and J ends lost 5 bases and 1 base respectively, with 8 bases between them. Germline V gene sequence: CDR1 LNHNV, CDR2 YYDKDF (reference sequence). Written as DNA, the CDR3 is TGTGCCACCAGCCTGGGAGGGAACACTGAAGCTTTCTTT. It codes for CATSLGGNTEAFF.

This chain joins TRBV7-9 and TRBJ2-1; weak D call: TRBD2 (5 bases). This CDR3 is built from 15 residues. V was cut by 5 bases and J by 0 bases, with 11 bases left in between. Germline V gives CDR1 SEHNR, CDR2 FQNEAQ (reference sequence). CDR3: CASSPPGSSYNEQFF. Written as DNA, the CDR3 is TGTGCCAGCAGCCCGCCTGGGAGCTCCTACAATGAGCAGTTCTTC.

V gene TRBV7-2 combines with J gene TRBJ2-5; 7 positions match TRBD2. The CDR3 is 14 amino acids. J gave up 2 bases and V 5 bases, and 5 bases lay outside the gene matches. Germline-derived CDR1 and CDR2 are SGHTA and FQGNSA. CDR3 protein: CASSQPGGQETQYF. CDR3 DNA: TGTGCCAGCAGCCAGCCGGGGGGACAAGAGACCCAGTACTTC. The full variable domain, rest sourced from reference TRBV7-2 and TRBJ2-5, is GAGVSQSPSNKVTEKGKDVELRCDPISGHTALYWYRQSLGQGLEFLIYFQGNSAPDKSGLPSDRFSAERTGGSVSTLTIQRTQQEDSAVYLCASSQPGGQETQYFGPGTRLLVL.

V and J are TRBV7-2 and TRBJ2-3; 12 bases match TRBD2. The CDR3 is made up of 15 amino acids. Trimming removed 6 bases from V and 3 bases from J; junction bases left unmatched: 4. CDR1 SGHTA and CDR2 FQGNSA come from the germline V gene. The CDR3 DNA is TGTGCCAGCAGACTAGCGGGGGGCCGGACAGATACGCAGTATTTT. It yields the protein CASRLAGGRTDTQYF.

The chain joins TRBV18 to TRBJ2-2; D perhaps matches TRBD2 (6 bases). V was cut by 2 bases and J by 3 bases, with 10 bases left in between. The CDR3 runs 15 residues. CDR1 and CDR2 from the germline V gene are KGHSH and LQKENI. CDR3 loop: CASSPSWGDTGELFF. CDR3 DNA: TGTGCCAGCTCACCATCCTGGGGGGACACCGGGGAGCTGTTTTTT.

This clone appeared a single time. V and J are TRBV5-1 and TRBJ2-7, with D perhaps matching TRBD2 (6 bases). CDR1 is SGHRS, CDR2 YFSETQ, per germline. Trimming cost V 1 base and J 4 bases, with 15 bases left between them. This CDR3 region has 15 residues. This CDR3 is CASSLSRAEGYEQYF. CDR3 nucleotide sequence: TGCGCCAGCAGCTTGTCCAGGGCGGAGGGGTACGAGCAGTACTTC.

This chain uses TRBV27 with TRBJ1-6, with D perhaps matching TRBD1 (5 bases). Germline lookup yields CDR1 MNHEY and CDR2 SMNVEV (reference sequence). The CDR3 has 16 residues. Trimming took 3 bases from V and 4 from J, leaving 13 bases between them. This chain's CDR3 is CASSFQNRRYNSPLHF. CDR3 nucleotide sequence: TGTGCCAGCAGTTTCCAGAACAGGCGGTATAATTCACCCCTCCACTTT.